One sample yielded the 20 T cell receptor beta chains listed below, sequenced in a study of blood T cell repertoires in COVID-19. Profiled with immunoSEQ multiplex PCR; TCRdb holds only in-frame clones, not every one. The sample has a few hundred thousand clones, 88% seen once. The sequencing sample was made of peripheral blood. These receptor sequences come from a woman in her twenties or thirties with COVID-19, enrolled during active disease.

The genes are TRBV2 and TRBJ1-4; maybe TRBD1 (6 bases). The CDR3 has 15 residues. V was cut by 6 bases and J by 8 bases, with 19 bases left in between. Germline assignment: CDR1 SNHLY and CDR2 FYNNEI. CDR3 bases: TGTGCCAGCAGATTACGAACAGGGAAAGGCGAAAAACTGTTTTTT. Its translation: CASRLRTGKGEKLFF. Drawing the rest from reference TRBV2 and TRBJ1-4, the complete variable domain is EPEVTQTPSHQVTQMGQEVILRCVPISNHLYFYWYRQILGQKVEFLVSFYNNEISEKSEIFDDQFSVERPDGSNFTLKIRSTKLEDSAMYFCASRLRTGKGEKLFFGSGTQLSVL.

The J gene is TRBJ2-1, the V gene TRBV5-1; 14 positions agree with TRBD2. This CDR3 is built from 17 residues. V shed 4 bases, J shed 1 base, and the junction held 4 bases outside the gene matches. Germline lookup yields CDR1 SGHRS and CDR2 YFSETQ. CDR3 sequence (DNA): TGCGCCAGCAGCCCCTGGACTAGCGGGGGGTCCTACAATGAGCAGTTCTTC. Its translation: CASSPWTSGGSYNEQFF.

The J gene is TRBJ1-6, the V gene TRBV11-2, with D uncertain. Germline V gene data show CDR1 as SGHAT and CDR2 as FQNNGV. Trimming pared 1 base from V and 12 bases from J, leaving 7 bases between. The CDR3 is 12 residues long. The CDR3: CASSLVSLPLHF. The CDR3 nucleotides are TGTGCCAGCAGCTTAGTGTCCTTACCCCTCCACTTT.

This clone is a singleton in its sample. The chain recombines TRBV5-1 with TRBJ2-2; possibly TRBD2 for D (5 bases). From germline, CDR1 is SGHRS and CDR2 YFSETQ. The CDR3 extends over 15 amino acids. Deletions cut 7 bases from V and 0 bases from J, with 13 bases between. The CDR3 DNA reads TGCGCCAGCGGACTCCGACACGCGAACACCGGGGAGCTGTTTTTT. Its translation: CASGLRHANTGELFF. Supplemented by reference TRBV5-1 and TRBJ2-2, the full variable domain reads KAGVTQTPRYLIKTRGQQVTLSCSPISGHRSVSWYQQTPGQGLQFLFEYFSETQRNKGNFPGRFSGRQFSNSRSEMNVSTLELGDSALYLCASGLRHANTGELFFGEGSRLTVL.

The J gene is TRBJ2-3, the V gene TRBV25-1; 9 positions agree with TRBD2. The trim removed 6 bases at V and 4 bases at J, leaving 8 bases unmatched. CDR1 and CDR2 (germline): MGHDK, SYGVNS. This CDR3 comprises 15 residues. This CDR3 is CASRPVSGGSDTQYF. The CDR3 DNA is TGTGCCAGCAGGCCTGTTAGCGGGGGCTCAGATACGCAGTATTTT. Combining the CDR3 with reference TRBV25-1 and TRBJ2-3 gives the whole variable domain EADIYQTPRYLVIGTGKKITLECSQTMGHDKMYWYQQDPGMELHLIHYSYGVNSTEKGDLSSESTVSRIRTEHFPLTLESARPSHTSQYLCASRPVSGGSDTQYFGPGTRLTVL.

The rearrangement uses TRBV2 and TRBJ2-1, with D possibly being TRBD1 (5 bases). The germline gives CDR1 SNHLY, CDR2 FYNNEI. Trimming cost V 10 bases and J 0 bases, with 13 bases left between them. CDR3 length: 14 amino acids. CDR3 nucleotide sequence: TGTGCCAACCAGGCGGACACCTCCTACAATGAGCAGTTCTTC. This encodes CANQADTSYNEQFF.

This sequence joins TRBV2 and TRBJ2-7, with D perhaps TRBD1 (7 bases). CDR1 SNHLY and CDR2 FYNNEI come from the germline V gene. V was trimmed by 1 base and J by 2 bases, leaving 12 bases between them. The CDR3 is 15 residues long. Here the CDR3 reads CASSEGAGGTYEQYF. The CDR3 DNA sequence: TGTGCCAGCAGTGAAGGGGCAGGGGGGACCTACGAGCAGTACTTC. Combining the CDR3 with reference TRBV2 and TRBJ2-7 gives the whole variable domain EPEVTQTPSHQVTQMGQEVILRCVPISNHLYFYWYRQILGQKVEFLVSFYNNEISEKSEIFDDQFSVERPDGSNFTLKIRSTKLEDSAMYFCASSEGAGGTYEQYFGPGTRLTVT.

The chain has TRBV9 and TRBJ2-7; 8 bases match TRBD1. This CDR3 is built from 14 residues. The V and J ends lost 2 bases and 2 bases, in that order; junction bases with no gene match: 3. In germline, CDR1 is SGDLS, CDR2 YYNGEE. CDR3: CASSVRQGTYEQYF. Here the CDR3 DNA reads TGTGCCAGCAGCGTCAGACAGGGGACCTACGAGCAGTACTTC.

This clone was recorded a few times. In DNA, the CDR3 is TGTGCCAGCAATGGAGGTGCTAACTATGGCTACACCTTC. Its translation is CASNGGANYGYTF. The chain joins TRBV28 to TRBJ1-2; D is ambiguous. Trimming left V 7 bases short and J 0 bases short, with 9 bases between. This CDR3 is built from 13 residues. CDR1 is MDHEN and CDR2 is SYDVKM in the germline V gene.

Details on this clone: One end of the junction is discordant with germline, which a read error may explain. The chain couples TRBV6-1 to TRBJ1-1; 7 bases are shared with TRBD1. Germline V gene data show CDR1 as MNHNS and CDR2 as SASEGT. The CDR3 runs 15 residues. CDR3 protein: CASREETGMNTEAFF. CDR3 sequence (DNA): TGTGCCAGCAGGGAAGAGACAGGGATGAACACTGAAGCTTTCTTT.

The CDR3 region is CASSPSPGEFYEQYF. For the CDR3, the DNA is TGTGCCAGCTCACCTTCCCCCGGGGAATTCTACGAGCAGTACTTC. The rearrangement uses TRBV18 and TRBJ2-7, with D perhaps TRBD2 (5 bases). With 3 bases removed from V and 3 bases from J, the gap between germline ends came to 15 bases. This CDR3 is built from 15 residues. Germline CDR1 reads KGHSH; CDR2 reads LQKENI.

The V call is TRBV19, the J call TRBJ2-7; no definite D call. Trimming cost V 2 bases and J 0 bases, with 14 bases left between them. Germline V gene sequence: CDR1 LNHDA, CDR2 SQIVND (reference sequence). The CDR3 totals 16 residues. Here the CDR3 DNA reads TGTGCCAGTAGTATAAGGTACGACTCACACTCCTACGAGCAGTACTTC. This sequence encodes CASSIRYDSHSYEQYF.

This sequence joins TRBV7-9 and TRBJ2-3, with D uncertain. The CDR3 has 15 residues. Trimming removed 0 bases from V and 6 bases from J, with 13 bases in between. Germline lookup yields CDR1 SEHNR and CDR2 FQNEAQ (reference sequence). The CDR3 region is CASSLAVLRRDTQYF. Written as DNA, the CDR3 is TGTGCCAGCAGCTTAGCCGTTCTCCGCCGGGATACGCAGTATTTT. Full variable domain (missing parts from reference TRBV7-9 and TRBJ2-3): DTGVSQNPRHKITKRGQNVTFRCDPISEHNRLYWYRQTLGQGPEFLTYFQNEAQLEKSRLLSDRFSAERPKGSFSTLEIQRTEQGDSAMYLCASSLAVLRRDTQYFGPGTRLTVL.

The chain links TRBV7-9 to TRBJ2-7, with 16 bases identical to TRBD2. Germline CDR1 is SEHNR and CDR2 is FQNEAQ (reference sequence). The CDR3 sequence is 16 residues long. Germline trimming cut 5 bases from V and 5 bases from J; bases unmatched to any gene: 6. The CDR3 loop is CASSGTSGRAADEQYF. In DNA, the CDR3 is TGTGCCAGCAGCGGGACTAGCGGGAGGGCAGCGGACGAGCAGTACTTC.

CDR3 bases: TGTGCCAGCAGCCCTAGACTAGCGGAACCCACAGATACGCAGTATTTT. This codes for CASSPRLAEPTDTQYF. This chain connects TRBV4-2 to TRBJ2-3; TRBD2 matches at 9 bases. This CDR3 region has 16 residues. After removal of 4 bases from V and 2 bases from J, the junction contained 7 bases not matched to a gene. The germline V gene encodes CDR1 LGHNA and CDR2 YNFKEQ.

The genes are TRBV30 and TRBJ2-7; 11 bases are a match to TRBD1. Per the germline V gene, CDR1 is GTSNPN and CDR2 is SVGIG (reference sequence). The CDR3 is 15 amino acids. V shed 1 base and J 7 bases; nucleotides not matched to a gene: 9. The CDR3 sequence is CAWSARTGGVREQYF. DNA of the CDR3: TGTGCCTGGAGTGCTCGGACAGGGGGCGTGAGGGAGCAGTACTTC.

This chain joins TRBV4-3 and TRBJ2-7, with 8 positions matching TRBD2. Per germline, CDR1 LGHNA and CDR2 YSLEER. The CDR3 has 12 residues. Here the CDR3 reads CASSQDAAGAPV. The CDR3 DNA sequence: TGCGCCAGCAGCCAAGATGCAGCGGGAGCCCCCGTC.

The chain carries TRBV12-5 and TRBJ2-1, with a weak D call TRBD2 (5 bases). V was pared by 7 bases and J by 5 bases, with 12 bases between. The CDR3 has 13 amino acids. Germline CDR1 reads LGHNT; CDR2 reads FRNRAP. In DNA form, the CDR3 reads TGTGCTAGTGCCCCTCTAGCCGACAATGAGCAGTTCTTC. Amino acids: CASAPLADNEQFF.

The rearrangement uses TRBV30 and TRBJ1-1; maybe TRBD1 (5 bases). The CDR3 has 14 residues. CDR1 is GTSNPN and CDR2 is SVGIG in the germline V gene (reference sequence). V dropped 2 bases and J dropped 7 bases, with 17 bases sitting between them. The CDR3 nucleotides read TGTGCCTGGAGTTTACCTGACCGGGGGAATGAAGCTTTCTTT. Translating gives CAWSLPDRGNEAFF.

Points on this clone: The identical CDR3 is also encoded by other nucleotide sequences in the sample. The J gene is TRBJ1-5, the V gene TRBV19; 9 nucleotides match TRBD1. Germline V CDR1 and CDR2: LNHDA, SQIVND (reference sequence). The CDR3 covers 13 residues. J lost 6 bases, V lost 5 bases, and 2 bases had no gene match. CDR3 sequence reads: CASSATGGQPQHF. The CDR3 DNA sequence: TGTGCCAGTAGTGCGACAGGGGGTCAGCCCCAGCATTTT.